The 29 T cell receptor beta chains listed next were all sequenced from one sample in a study of T cells expressing NK-cell markers. TCRdb reworked the 5' RACE reads into one entry per CDR3 protein, no DNA. The sample has 350,000 to 450,000 distinct CDR3 sequences; the top ten hold roughly 5.5%. Sequences were obtained from blood T cells: a sorted CD56 or NKG2C T cell subset, CD4+ or CD8+ T cells, or bulk PBMC T cells (not recorded which). The receptors shown here come from a man aged 18-70 years in good health.

This rearrangement joins TRBV10-3 to TRBJ2-1. From germline, CDR1 is ENHRY and CDR2 SYGVKD. This CDR3 spans 14 amino acids. Here the CDR3 reads CAISESTWANEQFF.

The V gene is TRBV2, the J gene TRBJ1-4; TCRdb's D gene call, TRBD1, goes unchecked for lack of DNA. Germline V lookup: CDR1 SNHLY, CDR2 FYNNEI. This CDR3 spans 14 amino acids. Here the CDR3 reads CASSDDGAGAKLFF.

The chain recombines TRBV3-1 with TRBJ2-5; TCRdb indicates TRBD1, and absent DNA this call remains unverified. The CDR3 has 17 amino acids. Germline V lookup: CDR1 LGHDT, CDR2 YNNKEL (reference sequence). CDR3 region: CASSPTTGGGPTETQYF.

The V and J genes are TRBV12-3 or TRBV12-4 and TRBJ2-1; no DNA is available, so the TRBD2 call from TCRdb remains unchecked. The CDR3 is made up of 17 amino acids. CDR3 residues: CASSPWGRGGHYNEQFF.

The chain recombines TRBV7-3 with TRBJ2-1; without DNA, the TCRdb call of TRBD2 cannot be checked. The germline V gene encodes CDR1 SGHTA and CDR2 FQGTGA. The CDR3 is 13 residues long. The CDR3: CASSSAGTTLQFF.

The V and J genes are TRBV9 and TRBJ1-1. This CDR3 spans 14 amino acids. Germline V gene data show CDR1 as SGDLS and CDR2 as YYNGEE. CDR3 sequence: CASSDVHLNTEAFF.

The V call is TRBV28, the J call TRBJ1-1. This CDR3 region has 18 residues. From germline, CDR1 is MDHEN and CDR2 SYDVKM. CDR3 sequence reads: CASSLFRGQGPRNTEAFF.

The chain links TRBV20-1 to TRBJ1-1; TCRdb's assignment of TRBD1 cannot be checked, as there is no DNA. This CDR3 region has 13 residues. In germline, CDR1 is DFQATT, CDR2 SNEGSKA (reference sequence). CDR3 amino acids: CSARPTGAPPAFF.

The chain couples TRBV20-1 to TRBJ2-7; the D gene TCRdb calls, TRBD1, cannot be checked with no DNA. The germline V gene has CDR1 DFQATT and CDR2 SNEGSKA (reference sequence). The CDR3 consists of 14 residues. The CDR3 here is CSAVPGQGADEQYF.

The chain carries TRBV6-1 and TRBJ2-7; the D call of TRBD1 rests on TCRdb alone, since no DNA is present to check it. The CDR3 has 14 amino acids. Germline-derived CDR1 and CDR2 are MNHNS and SASEGT. CDR3 in amino acids: CASRQDRGQNEQYF.

The chain carries TRBV2 and TRBJ1-1; no DNA is available, so the TRBD1 call from TCRdb remains unchecked. The CDR3 runs to 15 residues. The germline V gene has CDR1 SNHLY and CDR2 FYNNEI. The CDR3 sequence is CASSARSQGYTEAFF.

CDR3 protein: CASSLTAGTMNTEAFF. The chain links TRBV7-8 to TRBJ1-1. Germline V gene lookup returns CDR1 SGHVS and CDR2 FQNEAQ. This CDR3 has 16 residues.

The genes are TRBV28 and TRBJ2-6; the D call of TRBD1 rests on TCRdb alone, since no DNA is present to check it. The germline V gene has CDR1 MDHEN and CDR2 SYDVKM. The CDR3 is made up of 15 amino acids. CDR3: CASSGPGAGANVLTF.

This chain uses TRBV5-1 with TRBJ2-7; TCRdb designates TRBD1, a call that cannot be tested without DNA. Germline-derived CDR1 and CDR2 are SGHRS and YFSETQ. The CDR3 sequence is 17 residues long. The CDR3 is CASSLSRIGTGNYEQYF.

This chain links TRBV4-1 with TRBJ2-3; TCRdb's assignment of TRBD2 cannot be checked, as there is no DNA. CDR1 is MGHRA and CDR2 is YSYEKL in the germline V gene. This CDR3 spans 16 amino acids. The CDR3 reads CASTPEGLGGTDTQYF.

CDR3 amino acids: CSARSTSGGSYEQYF. V usage is TRBV20-1 and J usage is TRBJ2-7; TCRdb reports TRBD2, a call that lacks DNA to check it against. The CDR3 is 15 amino acids. Germline V gene lookup returns CDR1 DFQATT and CDR2 SNEGSKA (reference sequence).

The chain couples TRBV6-6 to TRBJ2-5; TCRdb names TRBD1, which stays unverified in the absence of DNA. CDR1 is MNHNY, CDR2 SVGAGI, per germline (reference sequence). This CDR3 comprises 13 residues. CDR3 in amino acids: CASRWTGQETQYF.

The chain employs TRBV7-8 and TRBJ2-7; TCRdb's D gene call, TRBD1, goes unchecked for lack of DNA. The germline V gene encodes CDR1 SGHVS and CDR2 FQNEAQ. CDR3 length: 14 residues. Here the CDR3 reads CASSPEGQAYEQYF.

The rearrangement joins TRBV20-1 to TRBJ1-5; the D gene TCRdb calls, TRBD1, cannot be checked with no DNA. The CDR3 covers 16 residues. Germline values: CDR1 DFQATT, CDR2 SNEGSKA (reference sequence). The CDR3 protein is CSARDQAPGSNQPQHF.

V usage is TRBV7-2 and J usage is TRBJ2-5. The length of the CDR3 is 14 residues. Germline values: CDR1 SGHTA, CDR2 FQGNSA. CDR3: CASSLRPGQETQYF. The whole variable domain, remainder taken from reference TRBV7-2 and TRBJ2-5, is GAGVSQSPSNKVTEKGKDVELRCDPISGHTALYWYRQSLGQGLEFLIYFQGNSAPDKSGLPSDRFSAERTGGSVSTLTIQRTQQEDSAVYLCASSLRPGQETQYFGPGTRLLVL.

This chain connects TRBV18 to TRBJ2-7. Germline assignment: CDR1 KGHSH and CDR2 LQKENI. This CDR3 comprises 15 residues. The CDR3 region is CASSPLGGKNYEQYF.

The V and J genes are TRBV7-9 and TRBJ2-2; TCRdb outputs TRBD1, but without DNA this stays unchecked. Germline CDR1 reads SEHNR; CDR2 reads FQNEAQ (reference sequence). This CDR3 is built from 16 residues. The CDR3 reads CASSFSGQGRTGELFF.

The chain joins TRBV5-1 to TRBJ2-2; TCRdb proposes TRBD1, but this gene call is untestable without DNA. This CDR3 region has 16 residues. Germline values: CDR1 SGHRS, CDR2 YFSETQ. The chain's CDR3 is CASSLYPGSEGGELFF.

This chain joins TRBV4-2 and TRBJ2-3; absent DNA, TCRdb's TRBD1 call cannot be checked. This CDR3 comprises 16 residues. Germline V gene lookup returns CDR1 LGHNA and CDR2 YNFKEQ. CDR3 sequence: CASSHFGQASTDTQYF.

The chain employs TRBV5-1 and TRBJ2-5; TCRdb reports TRBD2, a call that lacks DNA to check it against. This CDR3 comprises 19 residues. Germline-derived CDR1 and CDR2 are SGHRS and YFSETQ. The CDR3 reads CASSLFGVPGGHFQETQYF.

The chain couples TRBV2 to TRBJ2-1; the TCRdb D gene call, TRBD1, has no DNA to confirm it. The CDR3 spans 17 residues. The germline V gene has CDR1 SNHLY and CDR2 FYNNEI. CDR3 region: CASSEHMRGRTYNEQFF.

The rearrangement uses TRBV12-3 or TRBV12-4 and TRBJ1-5; no DNA is available, so the TRBD1 call from TCRdb remains unchecked. This CDR3 has 14 residues. This CDR3 is CASSSAGILQPQHF.

The rearrangement uses TRBV29-1 and TRBJ1-4; TCRdb outputs TRBD1, but without DNA this stays unchecked. The CDR3 runs 13 residues. Germline V gene sequence: CDR1 SQVTM, CDR2 ANQGSEA. This chain's CDR3 is CSVGDRGRGKLFF.

The V call is TRBV7-9, the J call TRBJ1-4. CDR3 size: 14 residues. Germline assignment: CDR1 SEHNR and CDR2 FQNEAQ (reference sequence). Here the CDR3 reads CASSLAAVGEKLFF.